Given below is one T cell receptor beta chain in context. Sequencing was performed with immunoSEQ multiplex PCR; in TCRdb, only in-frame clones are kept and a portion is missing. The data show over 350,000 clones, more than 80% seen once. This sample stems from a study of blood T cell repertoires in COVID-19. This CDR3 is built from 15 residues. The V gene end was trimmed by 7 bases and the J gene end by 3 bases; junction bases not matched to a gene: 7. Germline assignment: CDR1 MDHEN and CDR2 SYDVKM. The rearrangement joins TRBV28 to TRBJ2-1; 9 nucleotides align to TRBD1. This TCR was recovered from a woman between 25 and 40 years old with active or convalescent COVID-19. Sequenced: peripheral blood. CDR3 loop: CASTSDRGYYNEQFF. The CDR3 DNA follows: TGTGCCAGCACTTCAGACAGGGGGTACTACAATGAGCAGTTCTTC.